This T cell receptor beta chain is from a study of blood T cell repertoires in COVID-19. In the study overall: In each case, the material was cDNA or gDNA derived from T cells, B-cell-depleted T cells, or PBMCs.

Clones were read by immunoSEQ multiplex PCR, and TCRdb kept only the in-frame ones, dropping some. The sample records roughly 160,000 clones, 88% being singletons. The receptor's source is a man between 60 and 70 years old with acute or convalescent COVID-19. The sequencing sample was made of peripheral blood.

The CDR3: CASSETGVTQYF. DNA for the CDR3: TGTGCCAGCAGTGAGACCGGAGTTACGCAGTATTTT. The rearrangement uses TRBV6-1 and TRBJ2-3, with D hard to call. The CDR3 consists of 12 residues. V was clipped by 3 bases and J by 8 bases, with 9 bases between them. Germline V gene sequence: CDR1 MNHNS, CDR2 SASEGT.